These 26 T cell receptor beta chains originate from one sample sequenced in a study of T cells in Graves' hyperthyroidism and ophthalmopathy. Amplified regions were TCR beta CDR3 sequences from RNA transcripts. First-round RT-PCR with HTBI primers amplified the TCR CDR3 region. MiXCR, run by TCRdb on the multiplex PCR reads, gives a single entry per CDR3 protein. The profile shows hundreds of thousands of distinct CDR3 sequences, around 13% of them singletons. The sample taken for sequencing was blood. The origin of the receptors is a woman in her 50s with Graves' ophthalmopathy.

The sample holds many counts of this clonotype. The chain carries TRBV14 and TRBJ1-1; D gene unclear. The ends were cut back, 3 bases at V and 0 bases at J, with 5 bases in the middle. The CDR3 extends over 13 amino acids. Per the germline V gene, CDR1 is SGHDN and CDR2 is FVKESK. CDR3 residues: CASSHNMNTEAFF. The CDR3 DNA reads as TGTGCCAGCAGCCACAACATGAACACTGAAGCTTTCTTT.

This clonotype showed up many times. The J gene is TRBJ2-1, the V gene TRBV20-1; tentative D call: TRBD2 (7 bases). The germline gives CDR1 DFQATT, CDR2 SNEGSKA (reference sequence). Trimming took 3 bases from V and 8 from J, leaving 20 bases between them. The CDR3 has 15 amino acids. CDR3 bases: TGCAGTGCTAGTTGGGGGGGCGGGAGCGTCGATGAGCAGTTCTTC. This encodes CSASWGGGSVDEQFF.

The J gene is TRBJ2-7, the V gene TRBV7-9, with 8 bases that match TRBD1. Germline V gene data show CDR1 as SEHNR and CDR2 as FQNEAQ (reference sequence). The trim removed 2 bases at V and 2 bases at J, leaving 11 bases unmatched. This CDR3 has 17 amino acids. In nucleotides, the CDR3 is TGTGCCAGCAGCTTATCTCGAGCGGACAGGGCAACCTACGAGCAGTACTTC. This sequence encodes CASSLSRADRATYEQYF.

In this sample, this clonotype turned up many times. The chain couples TRBV7-9 to TRBJ2-5; maybe TRBD2 (6 bases). The length of the CDR3 is 14 residues. Germline V gives CDR1 SEHNR, CDR2 FQNEAQ (reference sequence). Deletions cut 4 bases from V and 3 bases from J, with 12 bases between. The CDR3 spells CASSWRASEETQYF. The DNA for the CDR3 is TGTGCCAGCAGCTGGAGGGCTAGCGAAGAGACCCAGTACTTC. Using reference TRBV7-9 and TRBJ2-5 for the parts outside the CDR3, the full variable domain is DTGVSQNPRHKITKRGQNVTFRCDPISEHNRLYWYRQTLGQGPEFLTYFQNEAQLEKSRLLSDRFSAERPKGSFSTLEIQRTEQGDSAMYLCASSWRASEETQYFGPGTRLLVL.

The chain links TRBV9 to TRBJ2-3; 11 bases map to TRBD2. Per the germline V gene, CDR1 is SGDLS and CDR2 is YYNGEE. J was trimmed by 3 bases and V by 0 bases; bases with no gene match: 0. This CDR3 has 15 residues. The CDR3 DNA sequence: TGTGCCAGCAGCGTAGCTAGCGGGAGGACAGATACGCAGTATTTT. This codes for CASSVASGRTDTQYF.

In this sample, this clonotype turned up a few times. The chain combines TRBV5-1 with TRBJ2-1; D might be TRBD1 or TRBD2, each matching 6 bases. The CDR3 loop spans 15 amino acids. Germline V lookup: CDR1 SGHRS, CDR2 YFSETQ. V was cut by 1 base and J by 9 bases, with 17 bases left in between. The CDR3 protein is CASSLRVQGGGEQFF. The CDR3 nucleotides read TGCGCCAGCAGCTTGCGGGTACAGGGAGGCGGTGAGCAGTTCTTC.

This clonotype was counted ten times or more. At one end the junction does not follow the germline gene, possibly because of a read error. This chain links TRBV13 with TRBJ1-1; D is undetermined. Germline CDR1 PRHDT, CDR2 FYEKMQ (reference sequence). The CDR3 covers 13 residues. CDR3 bases: TGTGCCAGCAGCCTAGGTTTGGACACTGAAGCTTTCTTT. This translates into CASSLGLDTEAFF.

The V and J genes are TRBV14 and TRBJ2-5; D is unresolved. The CDR3 covers 15 residues. Trimming removed 2 bases from V and 2 bases from J, with 12 bases in between. Germline V gene sequence: CDR1 SGHDN, CDR2 FVKESK. The DNA for the CDR3 is TGTGCCAGCAGCCAATTAATATCAGGACAAGAGACCCAGTACTTC. It specifies CASSQLISGQETQYF.

The rearrangement uses TRBV28 and TRBJ2-3; 7 nucleotides agree with TRBD2. Germline assignment: CDR1 MDHEN and CDR2 SYDVKM. This CDR3 comprises 15 residues. Trimming took 7 bases from V and 5 from J; bases not matched to a gene: 12. CDR3 nucleotides: TGTGCCAGCACATCCGGGGGGTTTCTATTAGATACGCAGTATTTT. It specifies CASTSGGFLLDTQYF.

The rearrangement links TRBV28 to TRBJ1-5, with D perhaps matching TRBD1 (5 bases). V was shortened by 4 bases and J by 0 bases, with 19 bases between the two germline ends. The CDR3 covers 18 residues. Germline CDR1 and CDR2: MDHEN and SYDVKM. The CDR3 region is CASSSVGKGSPSNQPQHF. The DNA for the CDR3 is TGTGCCAGCAGTTCTGTCGGGAAGGGGTCTCCTAGCAATCAGCCCCAGCATTTT.

The table lists this clonotype with a few counts. V gene TRBV7-8 combines with J gene TRBJ2-4, with D perhaps matching TRBD1 or TRBD2 (5 bases each). The CDR3 length is 12 residues. The germline V and J ends were trimmed by 4 bases and 6 bases, with 7 bases remaining between them. The germline gives CDR1 SGHVS, CDR2 FQNEAQ. The CDR3 DNA follows: TGTGCCAGCAGCTCCGGGACAAACATTCAGTACTTC. Encoded protein: CASSSGTNIQYF.

This clonotype has just a few counts. V usage is TRBV12-5 and J usage is TRBJ2-5; maybe TRBD1 (6 bases). Trimming cost V 3 bases and J 4 bases, with 9 bases left between them. Germline V gene lookup returns CDR1 LGHNT and CDR2 FRNRAP. The CDR3 has 13 residues. The CDR3 DNA follows: TGTGCTAGTGGTTTCTCAGGGGTAGAGACCCAGTACTTC. It translates to CASGFSGVETQYF.

In this sample, this clonotype turned up many times. V usage is TRBV3-2 and J usage is TRBJ2-7; no DNA check was done on the table's D call, TRBD2. TRBV3-2 is deemed a pseudogene. The CDR3 covers 18 residues. The CDR3 region is CASSRQPIRLAGGREQYF. CDR3 DNA sequence: TGTGCCAGCAGCCGTCAACCGATCAGGCTAGCGGGAGGGCGCGAGCAGTACTTC.

This clonotype was counted at least ten times. The gene calls are TRBV28 and TRBJ1-5; 8 bases are a match to TRBD1. CDR3 length: 14 residues. CDR1 and CDR2 from the germline V gene are MDHEN and SYDVKM. Germline trimming cut 5 bases from V and 7 bases from J; bases unmatched to any gene: 7. The CDR3 region has the DNA TGTGCCAGCAGTCCCCGGACAGGGACCCAGCCCCAGCATTTT. Translated: CASSPRTGTQPQHF.

In this sample, this clonotype turned up many times. The genes are TRBV5-1 and TRBJ2-3; no clear D. Trimming stripped 1 base from V and 0 bases from J, with 6 bases between. The CDR3 covers 14 residues. Germline loops: CDR1 SGHRS, CDR2 YFSETQ. CDR3 nucleotides: TGCGCCAGCAGCTTGCCGGCCAGCACAGATACGCAGTATTTT. It yields the protein CASSLPASTDTQYF.

Comment on this clonotype: A much larger clone sits a single nucleotide away, making a read error possible. The chain employs TRBV28 and TRBJ2-1, with TRBD2 matching over 7 bases. The CDR3 has 19 residues. V lost 0 bases, J lost 5 bases, and 16 bases stayed unmatched. Germline V gives CDR1 MDHEN, CDR2 SYDVKM. DNA for the CDR3: TGTGCCAGCAGTTTATGGTGGGGTGGCGGGACTATCATCCACAATGAGCAGTTCTTC. This codes for CASSLWWGGGTIIHNEQFF.

This clonotype was counted at least ten times. The V call is TRBV5-8, the J call TRBJ2-1; the D call may be TRBD1 or TRBD2 (6 bases each). This CDR3 is built from 15 residues. Germline loops: CDR1 SGHTS, CDR2 YDEGEE. With 4 bases removed from V and 0 bases from J, the gap between germline ends came to 11 bases. The CDR3 nucleotides are TGTGCCAGCAGCCCGGGGGACATCTCCTACAATGAGCAGTTCTTC. This gives the protein CASSPGDISYNEQFF.

This clonotype was seen repeatedly, ten times or more. The chain recombines TRBV5-1 with TRBJ2-7; 10 nucleotides agree with TRBD2. V gave up 4 bases and J gave up 7 bases; unmatched junction bases: 14. This CDR3 region has 16 residues. CDR1 and CDR2 (germline): SGHRS, YFSETQ. This CDR3 is CASSPALLAGSGEQYF. CDR3 DNA sequence: TGCGCCAGCAGCCCCGCCTTACTAGCGGGATCGGGAGAGCAGTACTTC.

This clonotype was seen repeatedly, ten times or more. The chain combines TRBV5-1 with TRBJ2-1, with 10 nucleotides matching TRBD2. Germline trimming cut 3 bases from V and 9 bases from J; bases unmatched to any gene: 3. Germline values: CDR1 SGHRS, CDR2 YFSETQ. The CDR3 covers 13 residues. This chain's CDR3 is CASSSGTSVEQFF. Here the CDR3 DNA reads TGCGCCAGCAGCTCCGGGACTAGCGTTGAGCAGTTCTTC.

This clonotype was observed at least ten times. This sequence joins TRBV20-1 and TRBJ1-6; D might be TRBD1 (6 bases). Trimming pared 2 bases from V and 6 bases from J, leaving 11 bases between. Germline values: CDR1 DFQATT, CDR2 SNEGSKA (reference sequence). This CDR3 has 14 amino acids. For the CDR3, the DNA is TGCAGTGCTAGACTGGGGGGCAGTAATTCACCCCTCCACTTT. This gives the protein CSARLGGSNSPLHF.

The genes are TRBV3-1 and TRBJ2-1; 9 bases are a match to TRBD2. The germline gives CDR1 LGHDT, CDR2 YNNKEL (reference sequence). V lost 0 bases and J lost 2; bases outside the gene matches: 5. The CDR3 covers 17 residues. DNA for the CDR3: TGTGCCAGCAGCCAAGATGTGTCTAGCGGGGCCTACAATGAGCAGTTCTTC. Translating gives CASSQDVSSGAYNEQFF.

This clonotype was observed a single time. Because the CDR3 is missing its conserved closing phenylalanine or tryptophan, this is likely a read error. The chain couples TRBV27 to TRBJ2-7; D possibly uses TRBD1 or TRBD2 (5 bases each). The CDR3 consists of 15 residues. Germline values: CDR1 MNHEY, CDR2 SMNVEV (reference sequence). The V end was cut by 5 bases, the J end by 4 bases, with 18 bases between. The CDR3 DNA follows: TGTGCCAGCAGTCGCATTAGTCAGGGCGGGTACGAGCAGTACCTC. Encoded protein: CASSRISQGGYEQYL.

This clonotype came up a few times. A read error may explain this, as a much larger clone is one base away. J is TRBJ2-5 and V is TRBV7-3, with TRBD1 as a possible D gene (5 bases). Germline CDR1 reads SGHTA; CDR2 reads FQGTGA. The CDR3 contains 15 residues. The CDR3 DNA sequence: TGTGCCAGCAGCAGCACAGGTGTACCTCAAGAGGCCCAGTACTTC. It translates to CASSSTGVPQEAQYF.

This clonotype was recorded many times. The J gene is TRBJ2-7, the V gene TRBV6-2 or TRBV6-3; 12 bases are a match to TRBD2. The CDR3 is 17 amino acids. Germline-derived CDR1 and CDR2 are MNHEY and SVGEGT. Trimming cost V 2 bases and J 0 bases; bases outside gene matches: 5. CDR3 DNA sequence: TGTGCCAGCAGTTACCCTACGACTAGCGGGGGCTCCTACGAGCAGTACTTC. It codes for CASSYPTTSGGSYEQYF.

V and J are TRBV19 and TRBJ2-7; 9 bases agree with TRBD1. The CDR3 loop spans 16 amino acids. J gave up 1 base and V 2 bases, and 6 bases lay outside the gene matches. The V gene's germline CDR1 is LNHDA and CDR2 SQIVND (reference sequence). The DNA for the CDR3 is TGTGCCAGTAGTATACTCCCGGGACAGGGTTCCTACGAGCAGTACTTC. It codes for CASSILPGQGSYEQYF. Full variable domain (missing parts from reference TRBV19 and TRBJ2-7): DGGITQSPKYLFRKEGQNVTLSCEQNLNHDAMYWYRQDPGQGLRLIYYSQIVNDFQKGDIAEGYSVSREKKESFPLTVTSAQKNPTAFYLCASSILPGQGSYEQYFGPGTRLTVT.

The chain uses TRBV4-1 and TRBJ2-4; 9 bases are a match to TRBD2. CDR1 and CDR2 (germline): MGHRA, YSYEKL. The J segment lost 2 bases and the V segment lost 0 bases, leaving 8 bases of the junction unmatched. The CDR3 loop spans 18 amino acids. The DNA for the CDR3 is TGCGCCAGCAGCCAAGATTTCACAGCGGGAGGTTCCAAAAACATTCAGTACTTC. This translates into CASSQDFTAGGSKNIQYF.